The 23 T cell receptor beta chains below come from one sample, sequenced in a study of T cells expressing NK-cell markers. After re-calling the 5' RACE reads, TCRdb lists one entry per CDR3 protein, DNA absent. The table lists a few hundred thousand distinct CDR3 sequences. Sequences were obtained from blood T cells: a sorted CD56 or NKG2C T cell subset, CD4+ or CD8+ T cells, or bulk PBMC T cells (not recorded which). All receptors derive from a man younger than 35 in good health.

The CDR3 here is CATSDYQAPNEQFF. The chain is built from TRBV24-1 and TRBJ2-1; TCRdb reports TRBD1, a call that lacks DNA to check it against. The CDR3 runs 14 residues. Germline V lookup: CDR1 KGHDR, CDR2 SFDVKD.

The chain couples TRBV29-1 to TRBJ2-1; absent DNA, TCRdb's TRBD1 call cannot be checked. This CDR3 contains 13 residues. The V gene's germline CDR1 is SQVTM and CDR2 ANQGSEA. The CDR3 region is CSVAHRQGNEQFF.

The V call is TRBV5-1, the J call TRBJ2-1; TCRdb's D call of TRBD2 is untestable without DNA. The CDR3 is 15 amino acids. The germline V gene has CDR1 SGHRS and CDR2 YFSETQ. CDR3 sequence reads: CASSATSGVYNEQFF.

This rearrangement joins TRBV27 to TRBJ1-2; TCRdb lists TRBD1, though no DNA is available to test this call. CDR1 and CDR2 (germline): MNHEY, SMNVEV (reference sequence). The CDR3 is made up of 19 amino acids. The CDR3 loop reads CASRMTGNLNIDYNYGYTF.

This chain uses TRBV12-3 or TRBV12-4 with TRBJ1-1; the D call from TCRdb, TRBD1, cannot be confirmed without DNA. CDR3 length equals 15 residues. The CDR3 loop is CASNPGGRPNTEAFF.

The chain is built from TRBV4-2 and TRBJ1-1; the D call from TCRdb, TRBD1, cannot be confirmed without DNA. The CDR3 runs 15 residues. From germline, CDR1 is LGHNA and CDR2 YNFKEQ. This CDR3 is CASSHEVTGNTEAFF.

The chain carries TRBV5-1 and TRBJ2-3; TCRdb's D gene call, TRBD1, goes unchecked for lack of DNA. Germline values: CDR1 SGHRS, CDR2 YFSETQ. The CDR3 totals 17 residues. The CDR3 protein is CASSLARDSLGTDTQYF.

V is TRBV4-3 and J is TRBJ2-1; TCRdb proposes TRBD2, but this gene call is untestable without DNA. The germline CDR1 and CDR2 sequences are LGHNA and YSLEER. The CDR3 loop spans 16 amino acids. This CDR3 is CASSQVSGRAEGEQFF.

The chain combines TRBV29-1 with TRBJ1-6. There are 14 residues in the CDR3. Looked up from germline, CDR1 is SQVTM and CDR2 is ANQGSEA. The CDR3 sequence is CSVAEGPYNSPLHF.

The chain links TRBV6-5 to TRBJ2-2. The CDR3 length is 12 residues. Germline-derived CDR1 and CDR2 are MNHEY and SVGAGI. The CDR3 loop reads CASNGDSGELFF.

The rearrangement links TRBV29-1 to TRBJ2-1; TCRdb returns TRBD1, unconfirmable since there is no DNA. The germline V gene encodes CDR1 SQVTM and CDR2 ANQGSEA. The CDR3 spans 16 residues. The CDR3 is CSVGGAGGQSYNEQFF.

The gene calls are TRBV7-2 and TRBJ1-6. This CDR3 region has 12 residues. Germline V gene sequence: CDR1 SGHTA, CDR2 FQGNSA. Here the CDR3 reads CASSPYNSPLHF.

The rearrangement uses TRBV18 and TRBJ2-5. This CDR3 is 14 amino acids long. The germline gives CDR1 KGHSH, CDR2 LQKENI. The CDR3 loop reads CASSPIIVQETQYF.

This chain connects TRBV3-1 to TRBJ2-1; without DNA, the TCRdb call of TRBD1 cannot be checked. This CDR3 is 15 amino acids long. Germline CDR1 reads LGHDT; CDR2 reads YNNKEL (reference sequence). CDR3 protein: CASSSGSTSYNEQFF.

CDR3 region: CASRWAESNEQFF. The chain has TRBV7-9 and TRBJ2-1; TCRdb names TRBD2, which stays unverified in the absence of DNA. The V gene's germline CDR1 is SEHNR and CDR2 FQNEAQ (reference sequence). This CDR3 has 13 residues.

The V gene is TRBV5-1, the J gene TRBJ2-1; TCRdb proposes TRBD1, but this gene call is untestable without DNA. Germline V gives CDR1 SGHRS, CDR2 YFSETQ. This CDR3 comprises 13 residues. Here the CDR3 reads CASSLADQGEQFF.

This chain connects TRBV5-4 to TRBJ2-6; no DNA is available, so the TRBD1 call from TCRdb remains unchecked. CDR1 and CDR2 (germline): SGHNT, YYREEE (reference sequence). The CDR3 contains 20 residues. The CDR3 loop is CASSMRDIRPNYSGANVLTF.

The rearrangement links TRBV7-9 to TRBJ2-7; TCRdb picks TRBD1, but there is no DNA to check that call. Germline V gene lookup returns CDR1 SEHNR and CDR2 FQNEAQ (reference sequence). The CDR3 contains 11 residues. The chain's CDR3 is CASSEGSEQYF.

This chain links TRBV7-6 with TRBJ2-1; TCRdb designates TRBD2, a call that cannot be tested without DNA. Germline V gene data show CDR1 as SGHVS and CDR2 as FNYEAQ. This CDR3 region has 17 residues. The CDR3 spells CASSLEVVAGYYNEQFF.

This sequence joins TRBV18 and TRBJ2-1; checking the TCRdb D call of TRBD2 is not possible without DNA. Germline lookup yields CDR1 KGHSH and CDR2 LQKENI. There are 15 residues in the CDR3. CDR3 loop: CASSRGLAEGNEQFF.

The chain uses TRBV10-3 and TRBJ2-5; as DNA is missing, the TRBD2 call by TCRdb cannot be tested. Germline V CDR1 and CDR2: ENHRY, SYGVKD. The CDR3 contains 19 residues. CDR3 in amino acids: CAISDPKLAGGPWGETQYF.

The chain has TRBV12-3 or TRBV12-4 and TRBJ1-2; the TCRdb D gene call, TRBD1, has no DNA to confirm it. CDR3 length: 13 amino acids. This CDR3 reads CASTITTGGGYTF.

This sequence joins TRBV29-1 and TRBJ2-1. CDR1 and CDR2 (germline): SQVTM, ANQGSEA. This CDR3 is 15 amino acids long. The CDR3 loop is CSANMYSVGYNEQFF.